This entry lists 31 T cell receptor beta chains sequenced from one sample in a study of spatial heterogeneity in lung cancer. TCRdb reprocessed the 5' RACE reads via MiXCR and lists one record per CDR3 protein. Of about 110,000 distinct CDR3 sequences in the sample, less than 14% were seen once. The time point was: blood at routine non-recurrence follow-up after resection. The material sequenced was PBMCs, taken at follow-up. Receptors were obtained from a female donor with early-stage non-small cell lung cancer.

This clonotype came up a few times. The V and J genes are TRBV7-6 and TRBJ1-1; D not resolved. This CDR3 region has 15 residues. Trimming pared 0 bases from V and 2 bases from J, leaving 10 bases between. Germline V gene sequence: CDR1 SGHVS, CDR2 FNYEAQ. The CDR3 nucleotides read TGTGCCAGCAGCTTAGCTGGAGTACTAAACACTGAAGCTTTCTTT. Its translation is CASSLAGVLNTEAFF.

This clonotype was detected ten times or more. The V call is TRBV30, the J call TRBJ2-3; 10 positions match TRBD1. Germline CDR1 GTSNPN, CDR2 SVGIG (reference sequence). The CDR3 is made up of 15 amino acids. V lost 3 bases and J lost 4; bases outside the gene matches: 7. DNA for the CDR3: TGTGCCTGGAGGAAGGGACAGGGGTTGGCAGATACGCAGTATTTT. Residues: CAWRKGQGLADTQYF.

Only a few counts were recorded for this clonotype. The chain has TRBV12-3 or TRBV12-4 and TRBJ2-5; D is perhaps TRBD2 (5 bases). This CDR3 region has 15 residues. Trimming took 0 bases from V and 5 from J, leaving 13 bases between them. CDR3 loop: CASSLALIGGETQYF. In DNA form, the CDR3 reads TGTGCCAGCAGTTTAGCGCTAATTGGAGGTGAGACCCAGTACTTC.

The chain uses TRBV29-1 and TRBJ1-1; a possible D gene is TRBD1 (5 bases). With 7 bases removed from V and 1 base from J, the gap between germline ends came to 16 bases. The CDR3 has 14 amino acids. Per the germline V gene, CDR1 is SQVTM and CDR2 is ANQGSEA. The CDR3 DNA sequence: TGCAGCGGGATCCCTGGACACTCGAACACTGAAGCTTTCTTT. This translates into CSGIPGHSNTEAFF.

At least ten counts were recorded for this clonotype. The genes are TRBV29-1 and TRBJ1-2; the D gene is possibly TRBD1 (5 bases). CDR1 is SQVTM, CDR2 ANQGSEA, per germline. The CDR3 contains 13 residues. The V end was cut by 5 bases, the J end by 7 bases, with 17 bases between. In nucleotides, the CDR3 is TGCAGCGTTCGAGGAGACAGTCTGGGTGGCTACACCTTC. Translating it yields CSVRGDSLGGYTF.

This clonotype came up many times. The V call is TRBV20-1, the J call TRBJ2-3, with 11 bases matching TRBD2. Germline V lookup: CDR1 DFQATT, CDR2 SNEGSKA (reference sequence). This CDR3 contains 15 residues. Trimming removed 2 bases from V and 2 bases from J; junction bases left unmatched: 3. The CDR3 loop reads CSARLAGGPTDTQYF. CDR3 nucleotide sequence: TGCAGTGCTAGACTAGCGGGAGGACCCACAGATACGCAGTATTTT.

This clonotype turned up a few times. The J gene is TRBJ2-1, the V gene TRBV28, with no clear D. Germline-derived CDR1 and CDR2 are MDHEN and SYDVKM. Trimming cost V 6 bases and J 5 bases, with 23 bases left between them. The length of the CDR3 is 17 residues. The CDR3 DNA reads TGTGCCAGCAGCCCTGTTGGGCTCTTTGTCTTGGACAATGAGCAGTTCTTC. Translation: CASSPVGLFVLDNEQFF.

This chain uses TRBV20-1 with TRBJ2-7; D not resolved. V lost 6 bases, J lost 4 bases, and 19 bases lay in between. Germline CDR1 is DFQATT and CDR2 is SNEGSKA (reference sequence). The CDR3 has 14 amino acids. The CDR3 spells CSASPGINPYEQYF. The CDR3, as DNA: TGCAGTGCCAGCCCCGGCATTAACCCTTACGAGCAGTACTTC.

This clonotype has ten or more counts. The chain links TRBV7-8 to TRBJ2-1; possibly TRBD2 for D (6 bases). Between the trimmed V and J ends, which lost 6 bases and 0 bases, there was a span of 15 bases. Per the germline V gene, CDR1 is SGHVS and CDR2 is FQNEAQ. This CDR3 is 16 amino acids long. The CDR3 sequence is CASSTSRASSYNEQFF. The CDR3 DNA sequence: TGTGCCAGCAGTACTAGCCGGGCGAGCTCCTACAATGAGCAGTTCTTC.

The chain is built from TRBV7-8 and TRBJ2-5; D uncertain. Trimming cost V 1 base and J 4 bases, with 10 bases left between them. The length of the CDR3 is 14 residues. Per the germline V gene, CDR1 is SGHVS and CDR2 is FQNEAQ. CDR3 DNA sequence: TGTGCCAGCAGCTTAGGACGGCGAGCAGAGACCCAGTACTTC. Translated: CASSLGRRAETQYF.

This clonotype was found a few times. The rearrangement uses TRBV27 and TRBJ2-7; TRBD1 might be the D (6 bases). The CDR3 runs 12 residues. CDR1 and CDR2 (germline): MNHEY, SMNVEV (reference sequence). Trimming removed 5 bases from V and 3 bases from J, with 8 bases in between. The CDR3 DNA is TGTGCCAGCAGTGTCAGGGGCTACGAGCAGTACTTC. Translation: CASSVRGYEQYF.

The sample holds many counts of this clonotype. This rearrangement joins TRBV14 to TRBJ2-3; TRBD2 matches 7 bases. V was clipped by 2 bases and J by 11 bases; unmatched bases: 13. The CDR3 sequence is 15 residues long. Germline-derived CDR1 and CDR2 are SGHDN and FVKESK. The CDR3 coding sequence is TGTGCCAGCAGCCAAAGATTTGGAGAGCGGGACCGGCAGTATTTT. This sequence encodes CASSQRFGERDRQYF.

This rearrangement joins TRBV6-1 to TRBJ1-4; no clear D gene. The germline V gene encodes CDR1 MNHNS and CDR2 SASEGT. Between the trimmed V and J ends, which lost 4 bases and 5 bases, there was a span of 17 bases. The CDR3 is made up of 16 amino acids. CDR3 coding DNA: TGTGCCAGCAGTGTGGGCTGGGGTTCCGGGAATGAAAAACTGTTTTTT. It codes for CASSVGWGSGNEKLFF.

This clonotype was counted a few times. The chain couples TRBV4-1 to TRBJ1-2, with TRBD1 matching 9 bases. This CDR3 has 15 residues. V lost 5 bases and J lost 5; bases outside the gene matches: 9. Germline CDR1 reads MGHRA; CDR2 reads YSYEKL. In nucleotides, the CDR3 is TGCGCCAGCAGCTTGGGACAGGGCGTTAATTATGGCTACACCTTC. This codes for CASSLGQGVNYGYTF.

This sequence joins TRBV28 and TRBJ1-2, with 7 bases that match TRBD1. The CDR3 is 16 residues long. Germline lookup yields CDR1 MDHEN and CDR2 SYDVKM. Germline trimming cut 6 bases from V and 1 base from J; bases unmatched to any gene: 11. This CDR3 is CASSETGTAVNYGYTF. In DNA form, the CDR3 reads TGTGCCAGCAGCGAAACAGGGACAGCGGTTAACTATGGCTACACCTTC.

This clonotype was counted ten times or more. The chain combines TRBV7-9 with TRBJ1-1, with D unclear. The V end was cut by 5 bases, the J end by 4 bases, with 17 bases between. CDR3 size: 15 residues. Germline CDR1 is SEHNR and CDR2 is FQNEAQ (reference sequence). The CDR3 sequence: CASSRFPRSATEAFF. CDR3 DNA sequence: TGTGCCAGCAGCCGGTTCCCACGGTCGGCCACTGAAGCTTTCTTT.

J is TRBJ2-4 and V is TRBV2, with 12 positions matching TRBD2. With 8 bases clipped from V and 3 bases from J, the junction kept 5 bases outside the gene matches. Looked up from germline, CDR1 is SNHLY and CDR2 is FYNNEI. This CDR3 region has 15 residues. This chain's CDR3 is CASRGLAGNKNIQYF. The CDR3 DNA follows: TGTGCCAGCCGAGGACTAGCGGGGAACAAAAACATTCAGTACTTC.

This clonotype was counted between two and nine times. The V and J genes are TRBV15 and TRBJ2-3, with TRBD2 matching over 10 bases. The germline CDR1 and CDR2 sequences are LNHNV and YYDKDF (reference sequence). V dropped 3 bases and J dropped 7; count of bases not matched to a gene: 7. The CDR3 contains 15 residues. This CDR3 is CATSRGTSEPNTQYF. The CDR3 DNA follows: TGTGCCACCAGCAGGGGGACTAGCGAACCGAATACGCAGTATTTT.

A few counts support this clonotype. The chain couples TRBV21-1 to TRBJ2-5; the table's D call TRBD2 went unverified against the DNA. TRBV21-1 is flagged as a pseudogene. CDR3 length: 13 amino acids. CDR3 nucleotides: TGTGCCAGCAGCAAAGTGAGGGCAGAGACCCAGTACTTC. Its translation is CASSKVRAETQYF.

At least ten counts were recorded for this clonotype. The chain is built from TRBV20-1 and TRBJ2-4, with no clear D. V was trimmed by 1 base and J by 3 bases, leaving 13 bases between them. Germline values: CDR1 DFQATT, CDR2 SNEGSKA (reference sequence). This CDR3 is 15 amino acids long. CDR3 in DNA: TGCAGTGCTAGAGCGATTCCCTTAGTCAAAAACATTCAGTACTTC. Protein sequence: CSARAIPLVKNIQYF.

The chain couples TRBV20-1 to TRBJ2-3; 9 bases align to TRBD2. The CDR3 runs to 15 residues. Trimming at V came to 5 bases and at J to 2 bases, leaving 8 bases not matched to a gene. Germline lookup yields CDR1 DFQATT and CDR2 SNEGSKA (reference sequence). The DNA of the CDR3 is TGCAGTGCTTCGGATAGCGGGGGCATCACAGATACGCAGTATTTT. It translates to CSASDSGGITDTQYF.

This clonotype was counted at least ten times. The rearrangement uses TRBV15 and TRBJ1-1; D perhaps matches TRBD1 (5 bases). Trimming removed 0 bases at V and 4 bases at J, with 9 bases between. The CDR3 covers 14 residues. Germline V lookup: CDR1 LNHNV, CDR2 YYDKDF (reference sequence). The DNA of the CDR3 is TGTGCCACCAGCAGAGATCAGGGCGCCACTGAAGCTTTCTTT. This translates into CATSRDQGATEAFF.

This rearrangement joins TRBV29-1 to TRBJ2-5; 13 bases agree with TRBD2. Germline trimming cut 8 bases from V and 5 bases from J; bases unmatched to any gene: 8. Germline V gene lookup returns CDR1 SQVTM and CDR2 ANQGSEA. The CDR3 is made up of 14 amino acids. The CDR3, as DNA: TGCAGCACGACTGGACTAGCGGGAGTGGAGACCCAGTACTTC. Residues: CSTTGLAGVETQYF.

This sequence joins TRBV3-1 and TRBJ2-7; 7 positions match TRBD2. With V trimmed by 1 base and J by 0 bases, 3 bases remained unmatched. The germline V gene encodes CDR1 LGHDT and CDR2 YNNKEL (reference sequence). CDR3 length equals 15 residues. The CDR3 DNA is TGTGCCAGCAGCCAAGCGGCGGGAGCCTCCTACGAGCAGTACTTC. It specifies CASSQAAGASYEQYF.

This clonotype was detected a few times. The gene calls are TRBV28 and TRBJ2-7, with D unclear. The CDR3 consists of 15 residues. Germline assignment: CDR1 MDHEN and CDR2 SYDVKM. V shed 3 bases and J shed 3 bases, with 15 bases lying between them. The CDR3 nucleotides are TGTGCCAGCAGTTTGAGTCTAGGGATCTACTACGAGCAGTACTTC. This translates into CASSLSLGIYYEQYF. The full variable domain, with the rest looked up from reference TRBV28 and TRBJ2-7, is DVKVTQSSRYLVKRTGEKVFLECVQDMDHENMFWYRQDPGLGLRLIYFSYDVKMKEKGDIPEGYSVSREKKERFSLILESASTNQTSMYLCASSLSLGIYYEQYFGPGTRLTVT.

The rearrangement joins TRBV24-1 to TRBJ2-3; D may match TRBD1 or TRBD2 (5 bases each). V lost 4 bases to trimming and J lost 10 bases, with 17 bases between them. CDR3 length: 14 residues. Germline V gene sequence: CDR1 KGHDR, CDR2 SFDVKD. For the CDR3, the DNA is TGTGCCACCAGTGAGCCAGGGTCCTCGAGGGCGCAGTATTTT. This translates into CATSEPGSSRAQYF.

The table lists this clonotype with many counts. CDR3 nucleotide sequence: TGTGCCACCAGTGATTTGGGTCGGGACACCGTGGCTGGGGCCAACGTCCTGACTTTC. It is translated as CATSDLGRDTVAGANVLTF. The J gene is TRBJ2-6, the V gene TRBV24-1; TRBD1 might be the D (6 bases). The CDR3 has 19 amino acids. Per the germline V gene, CDR1 is KGHDR and CDR2 is SFDVKD. V was clipped by 0 bases and J by 2 bases, with 16 bases between them.

Concerning this clonotype: With a much larger clone just one base away, this may be a read error. The chain recombines TRBV20-1 with TRBJ1-3; weak D call: TRBD1 (5 bases). Per the germline V gene, CDR1 is DFQATT and CDR2 is SNEGSKA (reference sequence). This CDR3 is built from 18 residues. The CDR3 reads CSARGGDGFPATGTTIYF. The CDR3 DNA follows: TGCAGTGCTAGAGGGGGGGACGGGTTCCCGGCGACTGGAACCACCATATATTTT.

This clonotype was counted between two and nine times. The chain joins TRBV19 to TRBJ2-1; D perhaps matches TRBD2 (6 bases). With 4 bases removed from V and 7 bases from J, the gap between germline ends came to 11 bases. Germline CDR1 LNHDA, CDR2 SQIVND (reference sequence). The CDR3 loop spans 13 amino acids. The CDR3 reads CASSTGALNEQFF. CDR3 nucleotide sequence: TGTGCCAGTAGTACGGGAGCCTTAAATGAGCAGTTCTTC. The whole variable domain, filled in from reference TRBV19 and TRBJ2-1, reads DGGITQSPKYLFRKEGQNVTLSCEQNLNHDAMYWYRQDPGQGLRLIYYSQIVNDFQKGDIAEGYSVSREKKESFPLTVTSAQKNPTAFYLCASSTGALNEQFFGPGTRLTVL.

The V call is TRBV20-1, the J call TRBJ2-2; no firm D call. Trimming stripped 1 base from V and 6 bases from J, with 12 bases between. Germline assignment: CDR1 DFQATT and CDR2 SNEGSKA (reference sequence). The CDR3 extends over 14 amino acids. Here the CDR3 reads CSARAMAVAGELFF. The CDR3 DNA reads TGCAGTGCTAGAGCCATGGCGGTCGCCGGGGAGCTGTTTTTT.

This clonotype has more than one count but fewer than ten. The V and J genes are TRBV19 and TRBJ1-1; D might be TRBD1 (6 bases). With 6 bases removed from V and 1 base from J, the gap between germline ends came to 15 bases. The germline CDR1 and CDR2 sequences are LNHDA and SQIVND (reference sequence). The CDR3 runs to 15 residues. Here the CDR3 DNA reads TGTGCCAGTAGGCCGGCGCAGGGGCCGAACACTGAAGCTTTCTTT. It is translated as CASRPAQGPNTEAFF. The full variable domain, rest sourced from reference TRBV19 and TRBJ1-1, is DGGITQSPKYLFRKEGQNVTLSCEQNLNHDAMYWYRQDPGQGLRLIYYSQIVNDFQKGDIAEGYSVSREKKESFPLTVTSAQKNPTAFYLCASRPAQGPNTEAFFGQGTRLTVV.